The 5 T cell receptor beta chains below come from one sample, sequenced in a study of T cells after yellow fever vaccination. TCRdb analysed the 5' RACE reads with MiXCR anew, one entry per CDR3 protein. The top ten hold around 44% of the sample, which has tens of thousands of distinct CDR3 sequences, around 6.9% seen once. Sequences were derived from CD8+ T cells sorted from PBMCs, sampled on the day of the first yellow fever vaccination. These receptors all come from a man younger than 35 who received the YFV17D yellow fever vaccine.

The chain joins TRBV7-3 to TRBJ2-2; D is uncertain. The CDR3 has 14 amino acids. Germline V gives CDR1 SGHTA, CDR2 FQGTGA. V was clipped by 2 bases and J by 1 base, with 5 bases between them. CDR3: CASSLAENTGELFF. The CDR3 DNA follows: TGTGCCAGCAGCTTAGCGGAGAACACCGGGGAGCTGTTTTTT.

This clonotype was found many times. The V and J genes are TRBV11-1 and TRBJ2-7, with no clear D. Trimming shortened V by 5 bases and J by 0 bases, and 8 bases separated the two germline ends. Per germline, CDR1 SGHAT and CDR2 FQDESV (reference sequence). The CDR3 sequence is 13 residues long. The CDR3 spells CASSTWNSYEQYV. CDR3 nucleotide sequence: TGTGCCAGCAGCACATGGAACTCCTACGAGCAGTACGTC.

The V call is TRBV7-2, the J call TRBJ1-1, with D perhaps TRBD1 (6 bases). V gave up 3 bases and J gave up 1 base, with 18 bases separating them. CDR3 size: 17 residues. Germline CDR1 and CDR2: SGHTA and FQGNSA. CDR3 residues: CASSFDRNMGSNTEAFF. The CDR3 nucleotides read TGTGCCAGCAGCTTTGACAGGAACATGGGGTCGAACACTGAAGCTTTCTTT.

This clonotype showed up many times. This rearrangement joins TRBV15 to TRBJ2-7; perhaps TRBD1 as D (6 bases). The V gene's germline CDR1 is LNHNV and CDR2 YYDKDF (reference sequence). V gave up 8 bases and J gave up 0 bases, with 14 bases separating them. The CDR3 runs 14 residues. CDR3 coding DNA: TGTGCCACCGCCGACAGGACCAGCTCCTACGAGCAGTACTTC. Protein sequence: CATADRTSSYEQYF.

The chain joins TRBV12-3 or TRBV12-4 to TRBJ1-1; 7 bases agree with TRBD1. The CDR3 has 15 amino acids. The V gene end was trimmed by 6 bases and the J gene end by 0 bases; junction bases not matched to a gene: 7. This chain's CDR3 is CASSNQGVMNTEAFF. The CDR3 DNA reads TGTGCCAGCAGCAATCAGGGGGTTATGAACACTGAAGCTTTCTTT.